This TCR beta chain is from a study of blood T cell repertoires in COVID-19. As for the study in general: The analysed material was cDNA or gDNA that came from T cells, B-cell-depleted T cells, or PBMCs.

CDR1 and CDR2 (germline): SGHRS, YFSETQ. The ends were cut back, 4 bases at V and 1 base at J, with 11 bases in the middle. The CDR3 is 14 amino acids. The assay was immunoSEQ multiplex PCR, and TCRdb's table has in-frame clones only and misses some. The sample includes 45,000 or so clones, roughly 88% of them seen just once. The chain links TRBV5-1 to TRBJ1-1, with unresolved D. The sequence derives from a woman aged 80 or older with acute or convalescent COVID-19. Material: peripheral blood. CDR3 sequence reads: CASSPEAANTEAFF. As DNA, the CDR3 is TGCGCCAGCAGCCCCGAGGCTGCGAACACTGAAGCTTTCTTT.